This T cell receptor (beta chain) originates from a study of blood T cell repertoires in COVID-19. Germline values: CDR1 LGHDT, CDR2 YNNKEL (reference sequence). The CDR3 sequence is 13 residues long. The V gene lost 4 bases and the J gene lost 7 bases, with 11 bases spanning the gap. Sequencing used immunoSEQ multiplex PCR; TCRdb keeps in-frame clones, though not all of them. The sample consists of about 80,000 clones, roughly 80% of them appearing once. This chain connects TRBV3-1 (or the pseudogene TRBV3-2) to TRBJ1-5, with a tentative D call TRBD1 (5 bases). Source material: peripheral blood. The TCR originated in an older woman with acute or convalescent COVID-19. The chain's CDR3 is CASSPKGIQPQHF. CDR3 sequence (DNA): TGTGCCAGCAGCCCTAAGGGGATACAGCCCCAGCATTTT.